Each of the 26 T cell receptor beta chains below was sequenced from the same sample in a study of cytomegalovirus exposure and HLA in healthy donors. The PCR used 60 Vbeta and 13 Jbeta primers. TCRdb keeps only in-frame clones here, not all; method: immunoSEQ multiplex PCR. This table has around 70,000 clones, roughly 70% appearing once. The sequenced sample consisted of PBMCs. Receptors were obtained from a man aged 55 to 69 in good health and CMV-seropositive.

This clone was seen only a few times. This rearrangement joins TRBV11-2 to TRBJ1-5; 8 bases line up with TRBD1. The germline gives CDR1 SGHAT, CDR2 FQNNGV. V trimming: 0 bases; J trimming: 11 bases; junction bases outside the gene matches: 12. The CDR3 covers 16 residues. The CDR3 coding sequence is TGTGCCAGCAGCTTAGATCTCTGGACAGGGTCTGAGACCCAGCATTTT. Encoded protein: CASSLDLWTGSETQHF. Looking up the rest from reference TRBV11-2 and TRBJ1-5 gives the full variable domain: EAGVAQSPRYKIIEKRQSVAFWCNPISGHATLYWYQQILGQGPKLLIQFQNNGVVDDSQLPKDRFSAERLKGVDSTLKIQPAKLEDSAVYLCASSLDLWTGSETQHFGDGTRLSIL.

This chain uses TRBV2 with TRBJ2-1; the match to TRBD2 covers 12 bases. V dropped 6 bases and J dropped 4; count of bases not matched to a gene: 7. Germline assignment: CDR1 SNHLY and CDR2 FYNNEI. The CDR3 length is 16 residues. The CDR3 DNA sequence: TGTGCCAGCAGCCTGACTAGCGGGAGAGGTTACAATGAGCAGTTCTTC. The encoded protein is CASSLTSGRGYNEQFF.

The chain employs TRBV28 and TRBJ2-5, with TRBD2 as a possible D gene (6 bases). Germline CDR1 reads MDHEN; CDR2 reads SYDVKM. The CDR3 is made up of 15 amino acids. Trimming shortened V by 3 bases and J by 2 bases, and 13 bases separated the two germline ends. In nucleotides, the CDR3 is TGTGCCAGCAGTTTCTCCGGGACTGCTCAAGAGACCCAGTACTTC. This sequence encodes CASSFSGTAQETQYF.

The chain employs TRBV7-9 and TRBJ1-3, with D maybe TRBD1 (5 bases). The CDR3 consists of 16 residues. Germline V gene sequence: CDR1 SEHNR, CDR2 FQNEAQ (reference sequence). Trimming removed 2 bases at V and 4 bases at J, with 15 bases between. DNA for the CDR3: TGTGCCAGCAGCTTAATTAAGGGGACTACAGGAAACACCATATATTTT. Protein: CASSLIKGTTGNTIYF.

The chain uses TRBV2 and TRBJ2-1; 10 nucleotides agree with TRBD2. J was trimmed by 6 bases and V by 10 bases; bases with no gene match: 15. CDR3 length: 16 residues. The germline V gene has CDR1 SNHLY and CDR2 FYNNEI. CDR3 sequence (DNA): TGTGCCATCCCGAAACCCCTAGCGGGAGTCGGCAATGAGCAGTTCTTC. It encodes CAIPKPLAGVGNEQFF.

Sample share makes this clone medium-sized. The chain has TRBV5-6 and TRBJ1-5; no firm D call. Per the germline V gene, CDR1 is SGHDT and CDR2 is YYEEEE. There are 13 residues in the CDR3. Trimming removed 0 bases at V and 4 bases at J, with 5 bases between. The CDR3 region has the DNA TGTGCCAGCAGCTTGGGCAGAAATCAGCCCCAGCATTTT. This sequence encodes CASSLGRNQPQHF.

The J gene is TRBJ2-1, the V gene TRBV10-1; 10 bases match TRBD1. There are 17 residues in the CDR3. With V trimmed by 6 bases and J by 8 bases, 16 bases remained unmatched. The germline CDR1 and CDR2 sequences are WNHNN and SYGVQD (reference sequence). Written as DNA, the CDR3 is TGCGCCAGCAGCAAATACCCGATTGGGACAGGGGAGGATGAGCAGTTCTTC. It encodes CASSKYPIGTGEDEQFF.

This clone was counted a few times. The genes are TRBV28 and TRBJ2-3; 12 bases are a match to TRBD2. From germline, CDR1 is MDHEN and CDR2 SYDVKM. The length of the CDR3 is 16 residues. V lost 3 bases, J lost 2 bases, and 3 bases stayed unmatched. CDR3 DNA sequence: TGTGCCAGCAGTTTCCTAGCGGGAGGGCTCACAGATACGCAGTATTTT. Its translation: CASSFLAGGLTDTQYF.

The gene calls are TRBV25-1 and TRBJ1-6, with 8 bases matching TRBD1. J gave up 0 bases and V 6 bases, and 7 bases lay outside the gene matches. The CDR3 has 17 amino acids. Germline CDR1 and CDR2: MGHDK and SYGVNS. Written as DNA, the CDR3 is TGTGCCAGCAGCCGCGCAGGGGGCGGCTCCTATAATTCACCCCTCCACTTT. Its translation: CASSRAGGGSYNSPLHF.

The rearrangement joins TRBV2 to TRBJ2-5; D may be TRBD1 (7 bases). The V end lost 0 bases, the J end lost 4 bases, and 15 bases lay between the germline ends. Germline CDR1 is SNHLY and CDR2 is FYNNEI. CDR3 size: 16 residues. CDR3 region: CASSEAGQRRGETQYF. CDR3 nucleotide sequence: TGTGCCAGCAGTGAAGCGGGACAGAGGAGGGGAGAGACCCAGTACTTC.

The CDR3: CASSITGGPGETQYF. The CDR3 bases are TGTGCCAGTAGTATAACGGGAGGGCCTGGAGAGACCCAGTACTTC. The chain employs TRBV19 and TRBJ2-5; TRBD2 agrees at 8 bases. The ends lost 2 bases at V and 4 bases at J; junction bases unmatched: 6. Looked up from germline, CDR1 is LNHDA and CDR2 is SQIVND (reference sequence). The length of the CDR3 is 15 residues.

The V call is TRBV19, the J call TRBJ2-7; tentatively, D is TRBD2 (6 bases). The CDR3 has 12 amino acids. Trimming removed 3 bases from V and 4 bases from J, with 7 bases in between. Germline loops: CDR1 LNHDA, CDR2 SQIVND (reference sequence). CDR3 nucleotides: TGTGCCAGTAGTATCGGGGGATACGAGCAGTACTTC. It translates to CASSIGGYEQYF.

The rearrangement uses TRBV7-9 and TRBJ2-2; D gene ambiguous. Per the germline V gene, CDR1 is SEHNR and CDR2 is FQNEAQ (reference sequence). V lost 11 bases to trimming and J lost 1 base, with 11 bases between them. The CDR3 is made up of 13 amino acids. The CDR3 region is CAVQVLNTGELFF. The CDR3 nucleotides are TGTGCCGTCCAGGTTCTGAACACCGGGGAGCTGTTTTTT. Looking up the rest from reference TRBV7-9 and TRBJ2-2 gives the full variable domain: DTGVSQNPRHKITKRGQNVTFRCDPISEHNRLYWYRQTLGQGPEFLTYFQNEAQLEKSRLLSDRFSAERPKGSFSTLEIQRTEQGDSAMYLCAVQVLNTGELFFGEGSRLTVL.

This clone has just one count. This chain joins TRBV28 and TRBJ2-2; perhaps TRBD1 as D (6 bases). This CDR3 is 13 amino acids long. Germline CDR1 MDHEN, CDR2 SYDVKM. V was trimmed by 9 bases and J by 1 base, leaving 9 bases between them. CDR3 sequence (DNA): TGTGCCAGTCAGGGGTTGAACACCGGGGAGCTGTTTTTT. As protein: CASQGLNTGELFF.

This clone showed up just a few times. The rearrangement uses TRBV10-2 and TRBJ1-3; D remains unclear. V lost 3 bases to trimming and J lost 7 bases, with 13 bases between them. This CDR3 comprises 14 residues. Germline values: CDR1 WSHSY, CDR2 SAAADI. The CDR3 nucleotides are TGCGCCAGCAGTGATAGGGCAGCGGCGAACACCATATATTTT. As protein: CASSDRAAANTIYF.

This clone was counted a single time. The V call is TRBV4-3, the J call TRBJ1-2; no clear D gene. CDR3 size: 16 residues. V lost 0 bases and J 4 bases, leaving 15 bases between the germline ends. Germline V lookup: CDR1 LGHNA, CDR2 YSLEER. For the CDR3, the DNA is TGCGCCAGCAGCCAAGAGGTAACAGCCACTGGCTATGGCTACACCTTC. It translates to CASSQEVTATGYGYTF.

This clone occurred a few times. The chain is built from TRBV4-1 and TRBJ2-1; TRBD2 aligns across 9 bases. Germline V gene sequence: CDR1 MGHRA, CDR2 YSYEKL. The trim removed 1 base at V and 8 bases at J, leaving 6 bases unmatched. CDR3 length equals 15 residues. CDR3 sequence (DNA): TGCGCCAGCAGCCAAGGGGCGGGGGGGCCCGATGAGCAGTTCTTC. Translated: CASSQGAGGPDEQFF.

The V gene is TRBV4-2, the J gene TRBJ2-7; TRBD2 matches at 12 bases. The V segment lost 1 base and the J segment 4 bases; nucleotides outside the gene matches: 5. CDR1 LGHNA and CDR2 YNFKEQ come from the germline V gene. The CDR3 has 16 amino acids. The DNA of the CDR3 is TGTGCCAGCAGCCAAGCTAGCGGGGGGGCAAGATACGAGCAGTACTTC. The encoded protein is CASSQASGGARYEQYF.

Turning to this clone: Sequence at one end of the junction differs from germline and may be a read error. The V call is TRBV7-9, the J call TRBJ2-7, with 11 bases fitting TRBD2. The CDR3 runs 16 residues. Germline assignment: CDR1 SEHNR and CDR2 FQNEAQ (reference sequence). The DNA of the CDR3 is TGTTCCAGCAGCTTGTCGCTAGCGGGAGGATCGGGCGAGCAGTACTTC. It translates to CSSSLSLAGGSGEQYF.

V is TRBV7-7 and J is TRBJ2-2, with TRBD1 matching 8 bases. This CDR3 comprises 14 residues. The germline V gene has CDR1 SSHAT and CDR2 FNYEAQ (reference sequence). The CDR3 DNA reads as TGTGCTTGCCGGGGGCAGGGGGCGAACGGGGAGCTGTTTTTT. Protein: CACRGQGANGELFF.

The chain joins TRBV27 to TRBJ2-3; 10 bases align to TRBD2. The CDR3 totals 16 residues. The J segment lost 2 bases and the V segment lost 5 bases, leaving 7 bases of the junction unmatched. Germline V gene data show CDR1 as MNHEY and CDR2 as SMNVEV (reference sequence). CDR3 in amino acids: CASSPLLAGDTDTQYF. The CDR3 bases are TGTGCCAGCAGTCCCCTCCTAGCGGGAGACACAGATACGCAGTATTTT.

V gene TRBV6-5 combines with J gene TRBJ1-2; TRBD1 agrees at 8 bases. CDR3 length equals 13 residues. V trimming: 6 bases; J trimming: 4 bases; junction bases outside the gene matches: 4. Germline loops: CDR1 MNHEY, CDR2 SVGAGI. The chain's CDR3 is CASSPDRGYGYTF. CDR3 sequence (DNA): TGTGCCAGCAGCCCAGACAGGGGCTATGGCTACACCTTC.

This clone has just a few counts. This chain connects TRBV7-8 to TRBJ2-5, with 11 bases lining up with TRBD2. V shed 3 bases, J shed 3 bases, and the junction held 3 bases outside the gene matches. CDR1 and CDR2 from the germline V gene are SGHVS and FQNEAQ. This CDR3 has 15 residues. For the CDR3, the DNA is TGTGCCAGCAGCTTCTTACTAGCGGGAGAAGAGACCCAGTACTTC. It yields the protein CASSFLLAGEETQYF.

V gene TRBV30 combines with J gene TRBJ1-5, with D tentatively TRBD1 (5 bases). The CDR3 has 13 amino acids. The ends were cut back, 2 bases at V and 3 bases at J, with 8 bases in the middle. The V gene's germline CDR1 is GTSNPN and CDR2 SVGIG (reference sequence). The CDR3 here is CAWSPGDNQPQHF. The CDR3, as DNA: TGTGCCTGGAGTCCGGGGGACAATCAGCCCCAGCATTTT.

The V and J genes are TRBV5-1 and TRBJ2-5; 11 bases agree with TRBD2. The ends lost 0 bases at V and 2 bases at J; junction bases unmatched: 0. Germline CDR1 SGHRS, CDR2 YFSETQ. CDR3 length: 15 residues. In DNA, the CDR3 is TGCGCCAGCAGCTTGGTAGCGGGAGGGCAAGAGACCCAGTACTTC. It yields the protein CASSLVAGGQETQYF.

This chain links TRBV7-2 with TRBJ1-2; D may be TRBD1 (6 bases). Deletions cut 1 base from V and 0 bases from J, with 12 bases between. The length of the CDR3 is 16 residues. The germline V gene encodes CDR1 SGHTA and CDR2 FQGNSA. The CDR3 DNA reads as TGTGCCAGCAGCTTAGGACAGGTGTTGACTAACTATGGCTACACCTTC. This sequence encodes CASSLGQVLTNYGYTF.